The entry below describes one T cell receptor (beta chain). This clonotype has a single count. Its specific antigen is unknown. Base qualities are not recorded, but no much larger clone differs from it by a single base. One read alone makes for weak evidence. These data originate in a study of blood T cells in healthy people across ages (dated by TCRdb to about 2015). A note on the overall study: In model experiments, roughly one uniquely barcoded TCR beta cDNA molecule per two T cells was captured by template switching. Using deep sequencing normalized with unique cDNA molecular identifiers, the study measured how TCR beta repertoire diversity changes with age. The donors were divided into four age groups: young (average around 17 years), middle-aged (around 41), aged (approximately 62) and long-lived (roughly 82). To avoid experimental bias, donors of different ages were randomly spread across the sequencing lanes. For two donors (one aged 18 to 30 and one aged 80 or older), the study analyzed two additional independent replicas of 1 million unique cDNA reads from the same blood draw. Results the study describes overall, beyond this receptor: Observed TCR beta diversity per million T cells fell roughly linearly with age, and a significant reduction was already apparent by age roughly 40. Compared with the aged group, the long-lived group had more naive CD4+ T cells, fewer expanded clones and increased TCR diversity, a pattern suggesting age selection. A strong correlation was found between observed TCR beta diversity and the percentage of naive T cells measured by flow cytometry. Since profiling was done on bulk unsorted PBMCs, naive and antigen-experienced compartments could not be conclusively compared. Estimates of total diversity based on one million sequenced T cells were considered lower bounds and underestimates. Because the CMV infection status of the donors was unknown, age-related changes in expanded clonotypes may potentially have been confounded.

The germline V gene encodes CDR1 SGHKS and CDR2 YYEKEE (reference sequence). Measured from the cysteine to the phenylalanine, the CDR3 is 14 residues long. This entry keeps only the CDR3 DNA: 42 bases, framed from base 1. V gives up 4 bases and J gives up 1 base, and the segment between their germline ends measures 11 bases. Library generation was performed with 5' RACE. Sequenced using an Illumina HiSeq 2500. A second PCR of roughly 6 to 11 cycles was run with a J-beta primer mix and a sample-barcoded 5' primer. A unique molecular identifier was introduced onto each TCR beta cDNA molecule by a template-switch 5' adaptor carrying 12 random nucleotides. At least 3 million CDR3-containing paired-end reads were obtained from each sample. The Mint cDNA synthesis kit, primed by a TRBC-specific oligonucleotide, was used to synthesize first-strand cDNA from all RNA. After uracil-DNA glycosylase treatment, a first 18-cycle PCR used universal primers M1SS and BC2_uni_R on all cDNA. As for the authors' bioinformatics: Each sample was normalized by randomly selecting 1 million high-quality reads, each carrying a distinct molecular identifier. Reads with shared molecular identifiers were discarded instead of being binned into consensus sequences. CDR3 identification, clonotype clustering and error correction used MiTCR with a Q25 quality threshold and the strictest error-elimination algorithm. A nonparametric unseen species model with Euler transformation was used to estimate lower-bound total TCR beta diversity. TCRdb applied fastp at Q25 and MiXCR to the public reads, then kept only in-frame beta chains. One record per CDR3 amino acid sequence lists the most common genes and DNA. None of the V and J calls come from the authors' own analysis; TCRdb made them. This sample holds approximately 800,000 distinct CDR3 sequences; about 37% were observed only once. The ten largest clones capture roughly 13% of the sample.

The donors were some 39 Caucasian individuals from Russia, aged 6 to 90 years, who were systemically healthy. Approximately 9.7 milliliters of peripheral blood were drawn from each donor into EDTA-treated Vacutainer tubes. Ficoll-Paque density-gradient centrifugation was used to isolate PBMCs, with at least 6.5 million per sample. Trizol reagent was used to extract total RNA from the PBMCs, yielding at least 5.5 micrograms per sample. The percentages of naive CD45RAhigh/CD27high T cells were determined by flow cytometry on a PBMC aliquot from every donor. The sample comprised blood. The receptor was derived from a young man in good health. The rearrangement joined TRBV5-5 to TRBJ1-1; the best D guess is TRBD1, with 5 bases matching. The CDR3 reads CASSAPGGNTEAFF. The nucleotide sequence is given as TGTGCCAGCAGCGCTCCGGGGGGGAACACTGAAGCTTTCTTT.